The T cell receptor beta chain described here comes from a study of T cell repertoires in cytomegalovirus infection. TCRdb itself ran the reads through MiXCR, one entry per CDR3 protein. Of under 850,000 distinct CDR3 sequences listed, roughly a third are singletons. This clonotype was recorded at least ten times. This CDR3 is built from 10 residues. The ends were cut back, 4 bases at V and 4 bases at J, with 1 base in the middle. Germline V gene lookup returns CDR1 MGHDK and CDR2 SYGVNS. The chain uses TRBV25-1 and TRBJ1-1; D uncertain. The material sequenced was PBMCs. The receptor was isolated from a human donor in good health (CMV status not recorded). Some clones in this sample may be carry-over from other donors' samples. In nucleotides, the CDR3 is TGTGCCAGCAGTGGCACTGAAGCTTTCTTT. Translating it yields CASSGTEAFF.